This TCR beta chain was obtained from a study of cytomegalovirus exposure and HLA in healthy donors. Overall study context: Some 80 million unique TCR sequences came from HLA-typed donors in an early release. Regarding the study as a whole: A likely sequencing artifact accounted for one observed cluster of highly shared sequence variants. Earlier analysis yielded a pattern in which most TCR beta V segments were productive about 90% or about 30% of the time.

At sampling all donors were nominally healthy, likely with unrecorded immune exposures. This clone was counted a single time. The antigen is not known. V was pared by 2 bases and J by 6 bases, with 2 bases of the junction left unmatched. The CDR3 runs to 13 residues. Germline CDR1 is KGHSH and CDR2 is LQKENI. PCR employed 60 Vbeta and 13 Jbeta primers. Assay: immunoSEQ multiplex PCR; the TCRdb copy retains only in-frame clones and omits some. The profile shows about 200,000 clones, 75% to 90% of them singletons. Sequenced sample: PBMCs. This sequence originates from a young woman in good health and CMV-seronegative. This chain connects TRBV18 to TRBJ1-2, with 8 bases aligning to TRBD1. The CDR3 protein is CASSPNRGDGYTF. The DNA for the CDR3 is TGTGCCAGCTCACCAAACAGGGGGGATGGCTACACCTTC.